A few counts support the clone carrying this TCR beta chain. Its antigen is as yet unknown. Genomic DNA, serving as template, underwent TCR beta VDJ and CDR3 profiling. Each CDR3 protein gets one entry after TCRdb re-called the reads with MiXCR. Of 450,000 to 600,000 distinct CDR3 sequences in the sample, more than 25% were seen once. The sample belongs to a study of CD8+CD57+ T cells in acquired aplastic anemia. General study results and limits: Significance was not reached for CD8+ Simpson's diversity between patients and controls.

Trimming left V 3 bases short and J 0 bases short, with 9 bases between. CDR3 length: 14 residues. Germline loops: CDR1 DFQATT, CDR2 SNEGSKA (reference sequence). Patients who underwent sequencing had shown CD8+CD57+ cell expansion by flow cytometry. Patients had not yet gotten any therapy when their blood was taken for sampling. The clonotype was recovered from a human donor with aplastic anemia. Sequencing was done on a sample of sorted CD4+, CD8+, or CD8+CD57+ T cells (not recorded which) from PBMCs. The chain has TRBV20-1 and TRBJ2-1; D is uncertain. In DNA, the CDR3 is TGCAGTGCTAGGGCTCCAAGCTCCTACAATGAGCAGTTCTTC. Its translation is CSARAPSSYNEQFF.